This TCR beta chain stems from a study of somatic mutations in cytotoxic T cells in rheumatoid arthritis. Study overall: Blood samples of about 29 ml were drawn from patients (in EDTA) right after diagnosis and before any treatment. Whole-study results and caveats: Age-dependent increases in CD8+ clonality occurred in rheumatoid arthritis patients but not in healthy controls.

Profiled with immunoSEQ multiplex PCR; TCRdb holds only in-frame clones, not every one. The repertoire includes about 17,000 clones, 75% to 90% of them detected once, and approximately 9.3% sits in the top ten. CDR3 length equals 14 residues. Per germline, CDR1 WSHSY and CDR2 SAAADI. Deletions cut 6 bases from V and 2 bases from J, with 14 bases between. For this clone: Its antigen is still unknown.

The sequenced sample was CD8+ T cells sorted from blood. The sequence derives from an adult with rheumatoid arthritis. The chain employs TRBV10-2 and TRBJ2-7; D may correspond to TRBD1 or TRBD2 (5 bases each). This CDR3 is CASRDRDRTYEQYF. CDR3 in DNA: TGCGCCAGCAGAGACCGGGACCGTACCTACGAGCAGTACTTC.